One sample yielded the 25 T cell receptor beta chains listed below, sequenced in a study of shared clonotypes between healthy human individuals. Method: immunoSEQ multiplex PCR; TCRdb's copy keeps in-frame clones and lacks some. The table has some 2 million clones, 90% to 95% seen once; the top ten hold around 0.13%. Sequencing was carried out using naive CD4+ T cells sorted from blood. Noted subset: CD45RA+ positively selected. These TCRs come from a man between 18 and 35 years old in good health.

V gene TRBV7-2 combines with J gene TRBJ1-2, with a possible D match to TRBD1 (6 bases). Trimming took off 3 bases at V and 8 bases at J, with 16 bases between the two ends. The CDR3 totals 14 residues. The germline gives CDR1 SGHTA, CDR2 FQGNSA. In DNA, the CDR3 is TGTGCCAGCAGCTTGGCACAGGGCCTAGAGGGCTACACCTTC. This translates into CASSLAQGLEGYTF.

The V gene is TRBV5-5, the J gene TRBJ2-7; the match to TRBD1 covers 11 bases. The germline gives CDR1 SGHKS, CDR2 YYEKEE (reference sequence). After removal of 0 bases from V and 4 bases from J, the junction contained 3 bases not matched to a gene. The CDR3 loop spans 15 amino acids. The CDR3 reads CASSLADRGRYEQYF. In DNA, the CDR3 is TGTGCCAGCAGCTTGGCGGACAGGGGGCGTTACGAGCAGTACTTC.

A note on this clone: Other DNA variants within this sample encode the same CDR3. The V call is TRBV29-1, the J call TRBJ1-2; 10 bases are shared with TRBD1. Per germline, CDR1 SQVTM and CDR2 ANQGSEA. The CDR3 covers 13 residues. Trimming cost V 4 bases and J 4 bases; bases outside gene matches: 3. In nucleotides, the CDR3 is TGCAGCGTTGTTGGACAGGGGGGCTATGGCTACACCTTC. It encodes CSVVGQGGYGYTF.

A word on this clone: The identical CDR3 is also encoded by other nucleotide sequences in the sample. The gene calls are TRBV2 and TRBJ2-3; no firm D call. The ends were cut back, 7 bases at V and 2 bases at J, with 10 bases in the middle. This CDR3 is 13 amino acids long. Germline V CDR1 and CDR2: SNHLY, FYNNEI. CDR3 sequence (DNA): TGTGCCAGCAAACCGGGCTCCACAGATACGCAGTATTTT. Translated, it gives CASKPGSTDTQYF.

The CDR3 here is CAYLRGGRQHEQYF. In DNA, the CDR3 is TGTGCCTATCTCAGGGGCGGGAGGCAGCACGAGCAGTACTTC. The genes are TRBV5-4 and TRBJ2-7, with 8 positions matching TRBD2. Losses at the gene ends were 10 bases for V and 5 bases for J; bases not matched to a gene: 14. The germline V gene has CDR1 SGHNT and CDR2 YYREEE (reference sequence). This CDR3 has 14 residues.

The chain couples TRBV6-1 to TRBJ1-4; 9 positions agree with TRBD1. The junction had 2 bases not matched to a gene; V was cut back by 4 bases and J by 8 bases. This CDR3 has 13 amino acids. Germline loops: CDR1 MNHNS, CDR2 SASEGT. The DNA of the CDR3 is TGTGCCAGCAGTGGGGACAGGGTAGAAAAACTGTTTTTT. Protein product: CASSGDRVEKLFF.

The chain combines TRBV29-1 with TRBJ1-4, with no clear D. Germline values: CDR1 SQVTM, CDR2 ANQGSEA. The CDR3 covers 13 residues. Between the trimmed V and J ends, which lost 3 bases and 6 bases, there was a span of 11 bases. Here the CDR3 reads CSVEAPEDEKLFF. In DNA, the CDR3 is TGCAGCGTTGAGGCGCCAGAGGATGAAAAACTGTTTTTT. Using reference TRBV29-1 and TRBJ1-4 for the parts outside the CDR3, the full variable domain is SAVISQKPSRDICQRGTSLTIQCQVDSQVTMMFWYRQQPGQSLTLIATANQGSEATYESGFVIDKFPISRPNLTFSTLTVSNMSPEDSSIYLCSVEAPEDEKLFFGSGTQLSVL.

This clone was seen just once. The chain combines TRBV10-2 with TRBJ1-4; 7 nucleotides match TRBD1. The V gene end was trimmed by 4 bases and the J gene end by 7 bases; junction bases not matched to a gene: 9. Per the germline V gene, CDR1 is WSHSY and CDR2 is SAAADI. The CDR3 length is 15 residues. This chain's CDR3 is CASSGRGTQAEKLFF. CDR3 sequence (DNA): TGCGCCAGCAGTGGCAGGGGGACGCAGGCTGAAAAACTGTTTTTT.

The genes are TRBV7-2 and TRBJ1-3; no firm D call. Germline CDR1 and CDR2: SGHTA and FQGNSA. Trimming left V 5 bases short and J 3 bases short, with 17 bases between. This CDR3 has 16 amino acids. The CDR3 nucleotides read TGTGCCAGCAGCCCAGAACTTGCGACGCGTGGAAACACCATATATTTT. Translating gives CASSPELATRGNTIYF.

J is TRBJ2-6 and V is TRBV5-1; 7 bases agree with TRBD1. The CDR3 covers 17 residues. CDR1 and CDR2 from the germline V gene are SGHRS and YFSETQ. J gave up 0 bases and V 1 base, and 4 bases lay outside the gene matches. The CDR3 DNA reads TGCGCCAGCAGCTTGACAGGGGTCCGCTCTGGGGCCAACGTCCTGACTTTC. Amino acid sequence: CASSLTGVRSGANVLTF.

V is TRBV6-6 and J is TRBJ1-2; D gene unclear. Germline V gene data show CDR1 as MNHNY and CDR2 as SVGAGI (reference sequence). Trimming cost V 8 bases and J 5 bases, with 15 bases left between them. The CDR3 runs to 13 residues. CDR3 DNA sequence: TGTGCCAGCGCTACGGACGGCCGATATGGCTACACCTTC. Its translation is CASATDGRYGYTF.

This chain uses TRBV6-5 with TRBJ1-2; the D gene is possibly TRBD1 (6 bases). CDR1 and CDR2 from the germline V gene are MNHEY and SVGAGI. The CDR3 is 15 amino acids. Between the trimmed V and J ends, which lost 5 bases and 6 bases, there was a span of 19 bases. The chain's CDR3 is CASSTWQGREDGYTF. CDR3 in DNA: TGTGCCAGCAGTACTTGGCAGGGGCGCGAGGATGGCTACACCTTC.

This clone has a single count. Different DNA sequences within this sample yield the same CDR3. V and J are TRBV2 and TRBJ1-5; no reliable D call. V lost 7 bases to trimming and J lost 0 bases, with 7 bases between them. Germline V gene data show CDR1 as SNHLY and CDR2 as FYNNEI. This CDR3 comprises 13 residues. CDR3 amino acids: CASTGSSNQPQHF. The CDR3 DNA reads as TGTGCCAGCACCGGGAGTAGCAATCAGCCCCAGCATTTT.

The CDR3 region is CASSLSGQAAHEQYF. CDR3 nucleotides: TGTGCCAGCAGTTTATCCGGACAGGCCGCCCACGAGCAGTACTTC. J is TRBJ2-7 and V is TRBV27, with TRBD1 matching 7 bases. This CDR3 region has 15 residues. The germline V gene encodes CDR1 MNHEY and CDR2 SMNVEV (reference sequence). The V gene end was trimmed by 0 bases and the J gene end by 5 bases; junction bases not matched to a gene: 7.

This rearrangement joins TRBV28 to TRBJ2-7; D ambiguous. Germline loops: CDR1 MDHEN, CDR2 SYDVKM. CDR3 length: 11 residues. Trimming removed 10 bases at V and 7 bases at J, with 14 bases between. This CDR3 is CAIQERYEQYF. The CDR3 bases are TGTGCCATCCAGGAGAGGTATGAGCAGTACTTC.

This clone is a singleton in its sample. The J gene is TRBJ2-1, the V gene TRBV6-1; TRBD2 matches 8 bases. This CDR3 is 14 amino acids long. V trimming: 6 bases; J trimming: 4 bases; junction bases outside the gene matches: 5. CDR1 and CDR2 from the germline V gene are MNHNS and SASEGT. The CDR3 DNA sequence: TGTGCCAGCAGCGGACTAGCCGTTTACAATGAGCAGTTCTTC. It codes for CASSGLAVYNEQFF.

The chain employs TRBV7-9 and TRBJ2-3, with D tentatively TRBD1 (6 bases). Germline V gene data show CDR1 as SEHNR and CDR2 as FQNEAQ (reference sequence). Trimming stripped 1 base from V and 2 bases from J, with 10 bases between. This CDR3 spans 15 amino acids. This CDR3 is CASSLGDTNTDTQYF. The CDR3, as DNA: TGTGCCAGCAGCTTAGGGGACACCAACACAGATACGCAGTATTTT.

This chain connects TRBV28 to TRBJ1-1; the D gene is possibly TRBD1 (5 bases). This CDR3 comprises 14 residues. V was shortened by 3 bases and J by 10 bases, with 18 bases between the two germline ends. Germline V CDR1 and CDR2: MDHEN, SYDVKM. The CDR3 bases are TGTGCCAGCAGTTTTTTAGATTTGTCCCAGGGAGCTTTCTTT. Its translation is CASSFLDLSQGAFF.

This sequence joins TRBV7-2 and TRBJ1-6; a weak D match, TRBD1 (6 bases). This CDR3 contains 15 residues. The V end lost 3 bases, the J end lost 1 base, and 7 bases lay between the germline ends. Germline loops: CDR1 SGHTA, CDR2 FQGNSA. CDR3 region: CASSFQGSYNSPLHF. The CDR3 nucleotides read TGTGCCAGCAGCTTTCAGGGGTCCTATAATTCACCCCTCCACTTT.

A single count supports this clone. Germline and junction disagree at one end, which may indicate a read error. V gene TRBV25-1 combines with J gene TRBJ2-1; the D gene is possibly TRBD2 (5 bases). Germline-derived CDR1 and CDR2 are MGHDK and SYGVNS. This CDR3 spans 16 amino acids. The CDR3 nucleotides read TGTGCCAGCAGTGAATATGGCGCGGGTTCCTCCAATGAGCAGTTCTTC. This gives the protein CASSEYGAGSSNEQFF.

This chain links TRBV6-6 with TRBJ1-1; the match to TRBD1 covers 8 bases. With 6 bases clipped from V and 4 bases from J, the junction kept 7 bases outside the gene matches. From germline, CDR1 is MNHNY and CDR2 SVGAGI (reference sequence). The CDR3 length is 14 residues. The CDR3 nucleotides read TGTGCCAGCAGGATACAGGGGGATGTCACTGAAGCTTTCTTT. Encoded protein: CASRIQGDVTEAFF.

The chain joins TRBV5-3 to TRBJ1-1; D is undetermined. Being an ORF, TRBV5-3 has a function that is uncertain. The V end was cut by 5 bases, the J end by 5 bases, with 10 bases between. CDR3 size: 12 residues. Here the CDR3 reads CARSPWGTEAFF. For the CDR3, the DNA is TGTGCCAGAAGTCCGTGGGGAACTGAAGCTTTCTTT.

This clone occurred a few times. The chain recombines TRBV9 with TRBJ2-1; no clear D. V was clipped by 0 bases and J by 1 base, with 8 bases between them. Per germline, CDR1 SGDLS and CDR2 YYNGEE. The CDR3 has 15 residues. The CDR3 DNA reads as TGTGCCAGCAGCGTAGAAACAGAGTCCTACAATGAGCAGTTCTTC. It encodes CASSVETESYNEQFF.

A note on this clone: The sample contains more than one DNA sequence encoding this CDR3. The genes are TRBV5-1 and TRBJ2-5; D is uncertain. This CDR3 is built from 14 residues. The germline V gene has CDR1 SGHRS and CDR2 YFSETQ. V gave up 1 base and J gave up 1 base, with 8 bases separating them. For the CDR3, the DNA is TGCGCCAGCAGCTTGAATGGCATCCAAGAGACCCAGTACTTC. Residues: CASSLNGIQETQYF.

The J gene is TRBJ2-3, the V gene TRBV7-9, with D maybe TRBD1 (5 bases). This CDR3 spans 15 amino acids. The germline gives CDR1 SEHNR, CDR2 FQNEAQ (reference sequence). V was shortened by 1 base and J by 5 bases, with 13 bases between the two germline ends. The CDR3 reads CASSLVVGVIDTQYF. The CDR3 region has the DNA TGTGCCAGCAGCTTAGTTGTAGGGGTGATAGATACGCAGTATTTT.